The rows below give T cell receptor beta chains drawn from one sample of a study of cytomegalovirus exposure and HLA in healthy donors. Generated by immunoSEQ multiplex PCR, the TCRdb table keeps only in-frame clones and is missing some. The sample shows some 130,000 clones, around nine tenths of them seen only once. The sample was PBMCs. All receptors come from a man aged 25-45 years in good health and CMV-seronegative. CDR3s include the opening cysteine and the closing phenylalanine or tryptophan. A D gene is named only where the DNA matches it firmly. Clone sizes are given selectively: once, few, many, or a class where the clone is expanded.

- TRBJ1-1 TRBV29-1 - TGCAGCGTGCACTTTTTAAGGGGGAACACTGAAGCTTTCTTT CSVHFLRGNTEAFF
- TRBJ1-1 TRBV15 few TGTGCCACCAGCAGAGATCGGAGCACTGAAGCTTTCTTT CATSRDRSTEAFF
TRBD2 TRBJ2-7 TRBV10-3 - TGTGCCATCAGGCCGGGACTAGCGTCCTACGAGCAGTACTTC CAIRPGLASYEQYF
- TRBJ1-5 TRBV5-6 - TGTGCCAGCAGCTTGGACGGGACATGGAGTCAGCCCCAGCATTTT CASSLDGTWSQPQHF
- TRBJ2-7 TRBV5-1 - TGCGCCAGCAGCTTCCCAGGGGTGACCTACGAGCAGTACTTC CASSFPGVTYEQYF
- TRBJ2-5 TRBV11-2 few TGTGCCAGCAGCTTAGGGGAGTCAGGGACCCAGTACTTC CASSLGESGTQYF
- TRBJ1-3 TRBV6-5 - TGTGCCAGCAGACAGAACTCTGGAAACACCATATATTTT CASRQNSGNTIYF
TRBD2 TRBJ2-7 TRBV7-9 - TGTGCCAGCAGACCAGGGACTATGGGCTACGAGCAGTACTTC CASRPGTMGYEQYF
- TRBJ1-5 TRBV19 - TGTGCCAGTAGTGCGGGGATCAATCAGCCCCAGCATTTT CASSAGINQPQHF
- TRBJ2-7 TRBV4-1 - TGCGCCAGCAGCCAAGTTTATGGGGGGTACGAGCAGTACTTC CASSQVYGGYEQYF
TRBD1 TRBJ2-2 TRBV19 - TGTGCCAGTAGCTGGACAGGGGGCACCGGGGAGCTGTTTTTT CASSWTGGTGELFF
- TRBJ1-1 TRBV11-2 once TGTGCCAGCAGCCAGAGGATCACTGAAGCTTTCTTT CASSQRITEAFF
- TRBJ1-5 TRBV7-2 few TGTGCCAGCAGCTTATTGCAGGGCCAGCCCCAGCATTTT CASSLLQGQPQHF
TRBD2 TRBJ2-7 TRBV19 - TGTGCCAGTAGTAGGGGACTAGCGGGTTCCTACGAGCAGTACTTC CASSRGLAGSYEQYF
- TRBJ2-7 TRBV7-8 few TGTGCCAGCAGCTTCAGGGAGGTTACCTACGAGCAGTACTTC CASSFREVTYEQYF
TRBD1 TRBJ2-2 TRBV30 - TGTGCCTGGAGCGGCTCGGGGACAGGGGGCGGGTCGGTCACCGGGGAGCTGTTTTTT CAWSGSGTGGGSVTGELFF
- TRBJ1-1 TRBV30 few TGTGCCTGGGGGACTTCCTCCGCTAGGGCTTTCTTT CAWGTSSARAFF
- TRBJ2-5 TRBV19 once TGTGCCAGTAGAGGGGCTGGACAAGAGACCCAGTACTTC CASRGAGQETQYF
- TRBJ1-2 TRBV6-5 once TGTGCCAGCAGGACGGGGGACGGACTCAACGGCTACACCTTC CASRTGDGLNGYTF
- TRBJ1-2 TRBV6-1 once TGTGCCAGCAGTGAATCTCCGAGTGGCTACACCTTC CASSESPSGYTF
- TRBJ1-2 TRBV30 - TGTGCCTGGAGCAAGCCTTCCTATGGCTACACCTTC CAWSKPSYGYTF
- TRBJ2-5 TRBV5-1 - TGCGCCAGCAGCTTAATGGCAGGACAAGAGACCCAGTACTTC CASSLMAGQETQYF
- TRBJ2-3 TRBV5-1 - TGCGCCAGCAGCTTGAACGAGGGTACAGATACGCAGTATTTT CASSLNEGTDTQYF
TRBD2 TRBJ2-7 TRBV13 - TGTGCCAGCAGCTTAGTACGGGAGGCCGACTACGAGCAGTACTTC CASSLVREADYEQYF
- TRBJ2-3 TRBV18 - TGTGCCAGCTCATTAGACGAGGTGTCCACAGATACGCAGTATTTT CASSLDEVSTDTQYF
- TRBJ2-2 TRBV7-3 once TGTGCCAGCAGTCCCATTGCGGCTAGCGCGAACACCGGGGAGCTGTTTTTT CASSPIAASANTGELFF
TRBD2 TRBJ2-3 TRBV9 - TGTGCCAGCAGCGAAAGCGGGAGGCCAGATACGCAGTATTTT CASSESGRPDTQYF
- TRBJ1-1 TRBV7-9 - TGTGCCAGCAGCTTAGGGGCTATGAACACTGAAGCTTTCTTT CASSLGAMNTEAFF
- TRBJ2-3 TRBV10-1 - TGCGCCAGCAGTGAGTCGTCAGGATCAGATACGCAGTATTTT CASSESSGSDTQYF
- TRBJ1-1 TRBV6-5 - TGTGCCAGCAGTTACTTGTCAACACAGGTTGAAGCTTTCTTT CASSYLSTQVEAFF
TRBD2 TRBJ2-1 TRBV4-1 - TGCGCCAGCAGCCAAGGGGGACTAGAGATTCACAATGAGCAGTTCTTC CASSQGGLEIHNEQFF
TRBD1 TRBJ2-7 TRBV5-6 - TGTGCCAGCAGCTACCGGGACAGCCAGTACTTC CASSYRDSQYF